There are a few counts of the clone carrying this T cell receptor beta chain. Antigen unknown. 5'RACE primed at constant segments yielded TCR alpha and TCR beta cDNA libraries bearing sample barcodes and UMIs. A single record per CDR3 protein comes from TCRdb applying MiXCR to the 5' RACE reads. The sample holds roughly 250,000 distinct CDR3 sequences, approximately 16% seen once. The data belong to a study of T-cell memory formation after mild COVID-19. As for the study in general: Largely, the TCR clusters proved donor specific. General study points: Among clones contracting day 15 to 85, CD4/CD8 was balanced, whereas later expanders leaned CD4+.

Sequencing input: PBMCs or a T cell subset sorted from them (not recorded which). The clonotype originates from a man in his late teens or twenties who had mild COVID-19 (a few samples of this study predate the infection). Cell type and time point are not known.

The chain's CDR3 is CASSIGQFSGNTIYF. DNA for the CDR3: TGTGCCAGCAGCATTGGACAATTCTCTGGAAACACCATATATTTT. This sequence joins TRBV7-2 and TRBJ1-3; possibly TRBD1 for D (5 bases). CDR1 is SGHTA, CDR2 FQGNSA, per germline. The germline V and J ends were trimmed by 5 bases and 0 bases, with 11 bases remaining between them. CDR3 length: 15 residues.